The 23 T cell receptor beta chains reported below all come from one sample, sequenced in a study of shared clonotypes between healthy human individuals. Some clones are missing from TCRdb's copy, which holds only in-frame ones; the method was immunoSEQ multiplex PCR. Of some 300,000 clones in the sample, 70% to 75% are singletons; the top ten hold about 10%. Sequencing was done on a sample of memory CD4+ T cells sorted from blood. Regarding subset: CD45RA-negative fraction. All receptors derive from a man in his thirties or forties in good health.

A few counts support this clone. The chain has TRBV5-1 and TRBJ2-1; TRBD2 matches at 7 bases. This CDR3 comprises 15 residues. Trimming at V came to 2 bases and at J to 9 bases, leaving 11 bases not matched to a gene. The germline V gene has CDR1 SGHRS and CDR2 YFSETQ. The CDR3 sequence: CASSFTVAGASEQFF. The CDR3 coding sequence is TGCGCCAGCAGCTTTACAGTCGCGGGAGCGAGTGAGCAGTTCTTC.

Points on this clone: In the same sample, other DNA sequences code for this CDR3. CDR3 DNA sequence: TGTGCCAGCAGCTCACTAGGGAGGAGCACAGATACGCAGTATTTT. Translating gives CASSSLGRSTDTQYF. This chain links TRBV7-2 with TRBJ2-3; tentatively, D is TRBD2 (6 bases). With 4 bases removed from V and 0 bases from J, the gap between germline ends came to 11 bases. This CDR3 contains 15 residues. Germline values: CDR1 SGHTA, CDR2 FQGNSA.

The chain is built from TRBV11-3 and TRBJ2-1; D may be TRBD1 (7 bases). V was shortened by 5 bases and J by 12 bases, with 17 bases between the two germline ends. This CDR3 spans 13 amino acids. Per germline, CDR1 SGHNT and CDR2 YENEEA. In DNA, the CDR3 is TGTGCCAGCAGCCCAGGGGGGCCCGCCCGGCAGTTCTTC. Amino acids: CASSPGGPARQFF.

This clone has a handful of counts. This chain joins TRBV6-1 and TRBJ1-2; D gene ambiguous. Per germline, CDR1 MNHNS and CDR2 SASEGT. The CDR3 loop spans 13 amino acids. The V gene lost 2 bases and the J gene lost 4 bases, with 8 bases spanning the gap. The CDR3 here is CASSERATYGYTF. CDR3 DNA: TGTGCCAGCAGTGAACGGGCCACCTATGGCTACACCTTC.

The J gene is TRBJ2-4, the V gene TRBV29-1; TRBD1 matches 8 bases. With V trimmed by 6 bases and J by 7 bases, 5 bases remained unmatched. The CDR3 loop spans 12 amino acids. Germline V gives CDR1 SQVTM, CDR2 ANQGSEA. The CDR3 spells CSVTQGDNIQYF. CDR3 bases: TGCAGCGTAACACAGGGGGACAACATTCAGTACTTC.

This clone was recorded a few times. The rearrangement uses TRBV19 and TRBJ2-1, with TRBD1 as a possible D gene (6 bases). The CDR3 is 12 amino acids. V dropped 6 bases and J dropped 4 bases, with 7 bases sitting between them. The germline V gene has CDR1 LNHDA and CDR2 SQIVND (reference sequence). The DNA for the CDR3 is TGTGCCAGTAGAGGACAGTACAATGAGCAGTTCTTC. This codes for CASRGQYNEQFF.

This rearrangement joins TRBV7-9 to TRBJ2-1, with no clear D. The CDR3 length is 13 residues. Germline CDR1 and CDR2: SEHNR and FQNEAQ (reference sequence). Trimming took off 1 base at V and 8 bases at J, with 9 bases between the two ends. This chain's CDR3 is CASSLGRLDEQFF. Written as DNA, the CDR3 is TGTGCCAGCAGCTTAGGTCGTTTGGATGAGCAGTTCTTC.

This clone was detected once. V is TRBV9 and J is TRBJ2-7; 9 bases align to TRBD2. Trimming at V came to 4 bases and at J to 7 bases, leaving 15 bases not matched to a gene. This CDR3 comprises 16 residues. The germline V gene has CDR1 SGDLS and CDR2 YYNGEE. The CDR3 DNA reads as TGTGCCAGCAGCTTAACTGGACTAGCGCGAGGAGGTGAGCAGTACTTC. Residues: CASSLTGLARGGEQYF. The full variable domain, its missing parts supplied by reference TRBV9 and TRBJ2-7, is DSGVTQTPKHLITATGQRVTLRCSPRSGDLSVYWYQQSLDQGLQFLIQYYNGEERAKGNILERFSAQQFPDLHSELNLSSLELGDSALYFCASSLTGLARGGEQYFGPGTRLTVT.

This clone showed up just once. The rearrangement uses TRBV28 and TRBJ1-2, with TRBD1 as a possible D gene (5 bases). Trimming stripped 7 bases from V and 4 bases from J, with 13 bases between. The CDR3 is made up of 13 amino acids. Germline V gene lookup returns CDR1 MDHEN and CDR2 SYDVKM. As DNA, the CDR3 is TGTGCCAGCATCGGGGACGGCACCTATGGCTACACCTTC. It specifies CASIGDGTYGYTF.

This rearrangement joins TRBV18 to TRBJ2-3; TRBD2 matches 13 bases. The CDR3 is 16 residues long. V was clipped by 2 bases and J by 1 base; unmatched bases: 0. CDR1 and CDR2 (germline): KGHSH, LQKENI. In DNA form, the CDR3 reads TGTGCCAGCTCACCAGGACTAGCGGGAGGCACAGATACGCAGTATTTT. This translates into CASSPGLAGGTDTQYF.

This clone was recorded only once. This chain links TRBV4-1 with TRBJ1-4; D gene uncertain. Germline assignment: CDR1 MGHRA and CDR2 YSYEKL. The CDR3 has 18 residues. The V gene lost 2 bases and the J gene lost 2 bases, with 18 bases spanning the gap. In DNA form, the CDR3 reads TGCGCCAGCAGCCAACTCCTTAGAGGAGGGATCACTAATGAAAAACTGTTTTTT. Amino acid sequence: CASSQLLRGGITNEKLFF.

The chain uses TRBV6-5 and TRBJ2-5, with a weak D call TRBD2 (5 bases). Germline V lookup: CDR1 MNHEY, CDR2 SVGAGI. Trimming removed 6 bases from V and 5 bases from J, with 10 bases in between. The CDR3 consists of 12 residues. CDR3 in amino acids: CASSPRRETQYF. The CDR3, as DNA: TGTGCCAGCAGCCCAAGGAGGGAGACCCAGTACTTC.

This clone was recorded only once. The chain links TRBV2 to TRBJ2-1; 13 bases align to TRBD2. J was trimmed by 5 bases and V by 9 bases; bases with no gene match: 4. The CDR3 is made up of 14 amino acids. In germline, CDR1 is SNHLY, CDR2 FYNNEI. Here the CDR3 reads CARFGTSGNNEQFF. The DNA for the CDR3 is TGTGCCAGATTCGGGACTAGCGGGAACAATGAGCAGTTCTTC.

The rearrangement links TRBV7-9 to TRBJ2-7; TRBD1 matches 7 bases. Germline loops: CDR1 SEHNR, CDR2 FQNEAQ (reference sequence). Trimming cost V 3 bases and J 3 bases; bases outside gene matches: 5. The CDR3 runs 14 residues. CDR3 nucleotide sequence: TGTGCCAGCAGCTTTAGCCGGGACAGCTACGAGCAGTACTTC. This sequence encodes CASSFSRDSYEQYF.

V gene TRBV19 combines with J gene TRBJ1-4; possibly TRBD1 for D (5 bases). The germline gives CDR1 LNHDA, CDR2 SQIVND (reference sequence). Trimming stripped 9 bases from V and 0 bases from J, with 17 bases between. This CDR3 is 16 amino acids long. This CDR3 reads CASRIGRGATNEKLFF. CDR3 coding DNA: TGTGCCAGCCGAATCGGGCGGGGGGCAACTAATGAAAAACTGTTTTTT. The complete variable domain, with remaining parts taken from reference TRBV19 and TRBJ1-4, reads DGGITQSPKYLFRKEGQNVTLSCEQNLNHDAMYWYRQDPGQGLRLIYYSQIVNDFQKGDIAEGYSVSREKKESFPLTVTSAQKNPTAFYLCASRIGRGATNEKLFFGSGTQLSVL.

The chain is built from TRBV2 and TRBJ1-1; 9 bases are a match to TRBD1. The CDR3 is 13 residues long. The germline gives CDR1 SNHLY, CDR2 FYNNEI. V lost 6 bases, J lost 6 bases, and 5 bases stayed unmatched. For the CDR3, the DNA is TGTGCCAGCAGGGACAGGGGAAGGGCTGAAGCTTTCTTT. Translating gives CASRDRGRAEAFF.

The chain carries TRBV19 and TRBJ2-7; TRBD2 matches 10 bases. The J segment lost 9 bases and the V segment lost 8 bases, leaving 13 bases of the junction unmatched. The CDR3 runs to 14 residues. Per the germline V gene, CDR1 is LNHDA and CDR2 is SQIVND (reference sequence). CDR3 loop: CASGEASGRGAQYF. CDR3 DNA: TGTGCCAGTGGTGAGGCTAGCGGGAGAGGTGCGCAGTACTTC.

The gene calls are TRBV28 and TRBJ2-1; TRBD1 is a possible D gene (6 bases). Trimming pared 8 bases from V and 0 bases from J, leaving 17 bases between. The CDR3 spans 16 residues. Germline values: CDR1 MDHEN, CDR2 SYDVKM. CDR3 protein: CASQTRRGSSYNEQFF. The CDR3 DNA reads TGTGCCAGCCAAACACGTAGGGGGAGCTCCTACAATGAGCAGTTCTTC.

This clone was recorded only once. The V gene is TRBV18, the J gene TRBJ2-5; D remains ambiguous. Germline CDR1 KGHSH, CDR2 LQKENI. The V end was cut by 2 bases, the J end by 2 bases, with 12 bases between. The CDR3 is made up of 15 amino acids. The chain's CDR3 is CASSPSQVRQETQYF. CDR3 nucleotides: TGTGCCAGCTCACCATCCCAGGTTCGTCAAGAGACCCAGTACTTC.

The V call is TRBV28, the J call TRBJ1-4; 10 nucleotides match TRBD1. Germline CDR1 and CDR2: MDHEN and SYDVKM. The CDR3 runs 14 residues. V was pared by 7 bases and J by 7 bases, with 6 bases of the junction left unmatched. The chain's CDR3 is CASTTRDRGEKLFF. Here the CDR3 DNA reads TGTGCCAGCACCACACGGGACAGGGGTGAAAAACTGTTTTTT. The entire variable domain, with the rest obtained from reference TRBV28 and TRBJ1-4, is as follows: DVKVTQSSRYLVKRTGEKVFLECVQDMDHENMFWYRQDPGLGLRLIYFSYDVKMKEKGDIPEGYSVSREKKERFSLILESASTNQTSMYLCASTTRDRGEKLFFGSGTQLSVL.

The chain employs TRBV15 and TRBJ2-3; D gene uncertain. CDR3 length: 13 amino acids. The V end lost 0 bases, the J end lost 7 bases, and 8 bases lay between the germline ends. The germline gives CDR1 LNHNV, CDR2 YYDKDF (reference sequence). The DNA for the CDR3 is TGTGCCACCAGCAGAGATCCCTCGAATACGCAGTATTTT. It translates to CATSRDPSNTQYF.

The rearrangement joins TRBV28 to TRBJ1-4; D possibly corresponds to TRBD1 (5 bases). Trimming stripped 4 bases from V and 4 bases from J, with 13 bases between. Per the germline V gene, CDR1 is MDHEN and CDR2 is SYDVKM. The CDR3 covers 15 residues. The chain's CDR3 is CASSSLGDVNEKLFF. The CDR3, as DNA: TGTGCCAGCAGTTCCCTGGGGGACGTTAATGAAAAACTGTTTTTT.

In DNA, the CDR3 is TGCGCCAGCAGTACTAGCGGGGCGGTTCACAACGAGCAGTACTTC. Its translation is CASSTSGAVHNEQYF. The chain couples TRBV5-1 to TRBJ2-7, with TRBD2 identical over 10 bases. Looked up from germline, CDR1 is SGHRS and CDR2 is YFSETQ. The CDR3 covers 15 residues. J gave up 5 bases and V 5 bases, and 10 bases lay outside the gene matches.